These 27 T cell receptor beta chains originate from one sample sequenced in a study of T cell repertoires in cytomegalovirus infection. TCRdb re-called the reads with MiXCR, one entry per CDR3 protein. The sample has under 300,000 distinct CDR3 sequences, 12% seen once. The sample consisted of PBMCs. The receptors here all came from a human donor in good health (CMV status not recorded). Some clones in this sample may be carry-over from other donors' samples.

This clonotype showed up many times. V is TRBV7-2 and J is TRBJ2-7; the D is unclear. The CDR3 runs to 14 residues. The V and J ends lost 7 bases and 4 bases respectively, with 17 bases between them. Germline values: CDR1 SGHTA, CDR2 FQGNSA. CDR3 sequence (DNA): TGTGCCAGCACCCCCCTCGCGCAAGGTTACGAGCAGTACTTC. Translation: CASTPLAQGYEQYF.

This clonotype was detected only a few times. CDR3 residues: CASSSIPDRSSYNSPLHF. DNA for the CDR3: TGTGCCAGCAGTTCAATCCCTGACAGGAGCTCCTATAATTCACCCCTCCACTTT. The genes are TRBV12-3 or TRBV12-4 and TRBJ1-6; tentative D call: TRBD1 (6 bases). The V gene lost 4 bases and the J gene lost 0 bases, with 16 bases spanning the gap. This CDR3 is 18 amino acids long.

This clonotype showed up many times. The chain is built from TRBV6-1 and TRBJ1-1, with 7 bases fitting TRBD1. Per germline, CDR1 MNHNS and CDR2 SASEGT. V dropped 5 bases and J dropped 0; count of bases not matched to a gene: 3. The CDR3 loop spans 14 amino acids. The CDR3 sequence: CASSNRGMNTEAFF. The CDR3, as DNA: TGTGCCAGCAGTAACAGGGGCATGAACACTGAAGCTTTCTTT.

This clonotype was observed many times. The V call is TRBV7-8, the J call TRBJ2-3, with 7 bases fitting TRBD2. CDR3 length: 14 residues. V was pared by 9 bases and J by 0 bases, with 6 bases of the junction left unmatched. CDR1 is SGHVS and CDR2 is FQNEAQ in the germline V gene. The CDR3 here is CASSPGRSTDTQYF. For the CDR3, the DNA is TGTGCCAGTAGCCCCGGGAGGAGCACAGATACGCAGTATTTT.

This clonotype was detected a few times. CDR3 nucleotides: TGTGCCAGCAGTTTATGGCTAGCGGGAGGGACAGATACGCAGTATTTT. This translates into CASSLWLAGGTDTQYF. The chain couples TRBV27 to TRBJ2-3; the match to TRBD2 covers 12 bases. The germline V gene encodes CDR1 MNHEY and CDR2 SMNVEV (reference sequence). V dropped 1 base and J dropped 3; count of bases not matched to a gene: 2. The CDR3 covers 16 residues.

This clonotype appeared many times. V and J are TRBV28 and TRBJ1-5; no clear D gene. Germline loops: CDR1 MDHEN, CDR2 SYDVKM. V lost 1 base, J lost 0 bases, and 10 bases lay in between. The CDR3 has 16 residues. CDR3 coding DNA: TGTGCCAGCAGTTTATTGGAGATTTATAGCAATCAGCCCCAGCATTTT. It yields the protein CASSLLEIYSNQPQHF.

The table lists this clonotype with many counts. The V call is TRBV19, the J call TRBJ2-5; a possible D gene is TRBD2 (5 bases). Germline V lookup: CDR1 LNHDA, CDR2 SQIVND (reference sequence). V was shortened by 5 bases and J by 1 base, with 8 bases between the two germline ends. The CDR3 is 13 amino acids. CDR3 protein: CASSAGIQETQYF. Written as DNA, the CDR3 is TGTGCCAGTAGTGCCGGGATCCAAGAGACCCAGTACTTC.

This clonotype was seen many times. V gene TRBV28 combines with J gene TRBJ1-1; tentative D call: TRBD1 (6 bases). V dropped 6 bases and J dropped 1 base, with 15 bases sitting between them. The CDR3 is made up of 15 amino acids. Germline V gene data show CDR1 as MDHEN and CDR2 as SYDVKM. The chain's CDR3 is CASSRQGIPNTEAFF. The CDR3 DNA is TGTGCCAGCAGCCGGCAGGGGATCCCGAACACTGAAGCTTTCTTT.

This clonotype was seen many times. The chain carries TRBV19 and TRBJ2-7; D is undetermined. Per the germline V gene, CDR1 is LNHDA and CDR2 is SQIVND (reference sequence). The CDR3 covers 13 residues. The V end lost 5 bases, the J end lost 1 base, and 9 bases lay between the germline ends. The CDR3 loop reads CASSATSSYEQYF. CDR3 DNA: TGTGCCAGTAGTGCAACTTCGTCCTACGAGCAGTACTTC.

The sample holds many counts of this clonotype. The V call is TRBV27, the J call TRBJ2-2, with D hard to call. V was trimmed by 4 bases and J by 6 bases, leaving 9 bases between them. Germline V gene lookup returns CDR1 MNHEY and CDR2 SMNVEV (reference sequence). This CDR3 is built from 13 residues. Here the CDR3 reads CASSSTRAGELFF. The CDR3 DNA reads as TGTGCCAGCAGTTCGACACGGGCCGGGGAGCTGTTTTTT.

V and J are TRBV27 and TRBJ2-7; TRBD2 matches at 11 bases. The CDR3 is made up of 13 amino acids. Trimming cost V 9 bases and J 6 bases; bases outside gene matches: 7. Germline assignment: CDR1 MNHEY and CDR2 SMNVEV (reference sequence). CDR3 region: CASKLAGVGEQYF. Here the CDR3 DNA reads TGTGCCAGTAAACTAGCGGGAGTTGGCGAGCAGTACTTC.

This chain uses TRBV5-6 with TRBJ2-7; 8 bases align to TRBD1. The germline V gene has CDR1 SGHDT and CDR2 YYEEEE. The CDR3 covers 15 residues. V shed 4 bases, J shed 5 bases, and the junction held 11 bases outside the gene matches. The CDR3 here is CASSLRDRLTDEQYF. Written as DNA, the CDR3 is TGTGCCAGCAGCCTCCGGGACAGGTTGACCGACGAGCAGTACTTC.

This chain connects TRBV2 to TRBJ2-3; the D is unclear. The germline V and J ends were trimmed by 2 bases and 6 bases, with 15 bases remaining between them. CDR3 length: 15 amino acids. The germline CDR1 and CDR2 sequences are SNHLY and FYNNEI. Written as DNA, the CDR3 is TGTGCCAGCAGTGAACTTAGCCGGACGGTTGATACGCAGTATTTT. Protein product: CASSELSRTVDTQYF.

The rearrangement links TRBV29-1 to TRBJ2-7; D perhaps matches TRBD2 (5 bases). The V end was cut by 8 bases, the J end by 6 bases, with 20 bases between. Germline V gene data show CDR1 as SQVTM and CDR2 as ANQGSEA. The CDR3 consists of 13 residues. CDR3 coding DNA: TGCAGCCCACAGACCGCGGGTTTCTCCGAGCAGTACTTC. Translating it yields CSPQTAGFSEQYF.

This clonotype was observed at least ten times. V is TRBV7-2 and J is TRBJ1-5; TRBD1 might be the D (5 bases). The CDR3 has 15 residues. V lost 1 base and J lost 4, with 11 bases in between. The germline CDR1 and CDR2 sequences are SGHTA and FQGNSA. The CDR3 sequence: CASSLDHRLNQPQHF. CDR3 nucleotides: TGTGCCAGCAGCTTAGATCACAGGCTTAATCAGCCCCAGCATTTT. Full variable domain (outside the CDR3, taken from reference TRBV7-2 and TRBJ1-5): GAGVSQSPSNKVTEKGKDVELRCDPISGHTALYWYRQSLGQGLEFLIYFQGNSAPDKSGLPSDRFSAERTGGSVSTLTIQRTQQEDSAVYLCASSLDHRLNQPQHFGDGTRLSIL.

In this sample, this clonotype turned up many times. The CDR3 bases are TGTGCCAGCAGCTCTCCTTGGGGTGACGAGCAGTACTTC. Residues: CASSSPWGDEQYF. V gene TRBV7-2 combines with J gene TRBJ2-7; D is unresolved. Per the germline V gene, CDR1 is SGHTA and CDR2 is FQGNSA. The CDR3 runs to 13 residues. Deletions cut 4 bases from V and 5 bases from J, with 12 bases between.

This clonotype has a count of ten or more. The chain couples TRBV6-5 to TRBJ2-7; D not resolved. This CDR3 spans 13 amino acids. Germline values: CDR1 MNHEY, CDR2 SVGAGI. V was trimmed by 2 bases and J by 3 bases, leaving 8 bases between them. CDR3 amino acids: CASSYGPGYEQYF. CDR3 nucleotide sequence: TGTGCCAGCAGTTACGGGCCGGGCTACGAGCAGTACTTC.

This clonotype has a count of ten or more. This CDR3 is CASSDNRGQGPQHF. The CDR3 DNA sequence: TGTGCCAGTAGTGACAACAGGGGGCAGGGGCCCCAGCATTTT. The J gene is TRBJ1-5, the V gene TRBV19; 9 positions agree with TRBD1. The CDR3 length is 14 residues. The ends lost 5 bases at V and 9 bases at J; junction bases unmatched: 8. The germline gives CDR1 LNHDA, CDR2 SQIVND (reference sequence).

Many counts were recorded for this clonotype. The chain uses TRBV18 and TRBJ2-7, with 8 bases identical to TRBD1. The CDR3 runs 18 residues. CDR1 and CDR2 from the germline V gene are KGHSH and LQKENI. With 3 bases clipped from V and 5 bases from J, the junction kept 18 bases outside the gene matches. Here the CDR3 reads CASSPLPGQASSRDEQYF. The CDR3, as DNA: TGTGCCAGCTCACCCCTACCGGGACAGGCTTCGAGCCGCGACGAGCAGTACTTC.

This clonotype occurred a few times. V gene TRBV6-1 combines with J gene TRBJ1-1, with 9 bases matching TRBD1. CDR1 is MNHNS, CDR2 SASEGT, per germline. V trimming: 5 bases; J trimming: 3 bases; junction bases outside the gene matches: 10. The CDR3 consists of 16 residues. The CDR3 sequence is CASSYRGTGLYTEAFF. CDR3 nucleotide sequence: TGTGCCAGCAGTTACAGGGGGACAGGGTTGTACACTGAAGCTTTCTTT.

This clonotype was detected many times. J is TRBJ2-2 and V is TRBV12-3 or TRBV12-4; D unclear. The CDR3 loop spans 11 amino acids. The V and J ends lost 6 bases and 6 bases respectively, with 5 bases between them. The CDR3 reads CASRSSGELFF. CDR3 in DNA: TGTGCCAGCAGGTCCTCCGGGGAGCTGTTTTTT.

V usage is TRBV20-1 and J usage is TRBJ2-7; 9 nucleotides line up with TRBD1. Germline CDR1 and CDR2: DFQATT and SNEGSKA (reference sequence). The CDR3 has 13 amino acids. With 1 base clipped from V and 2 bases from J, the junction kept 0 bases outside the gene matches. The CDR3 nucleotides are TGCAGTGCTAGAGGGGACAGGGCCTACGAGCAGTACTTC. Translated, it gives CSARGDRAYEQYF.

This clonotype was found a few times. The V and J genes are TRBV28 and TRBJ1-2, with a weak D call TRBD1 (5 bases). V was clipped by 5 bases and J by 7 bases, with 17 bases between them. The CDR3 has 14 amino acids. Germline V gene data show CDR1 as MDHEN and CDR2 as SYDVKM. This CDR3 reads CASSTRGVTGGYTF. The CDR3 DNA sequence: TGTGCCAGCAGTACCCGGGGGGTTACAGGTGGCTACACCTTC.

This clonotype has a count of ten or more. V is TRBV19 and J is TRBJ1-6; D gene uncertain. Germline V lookup: CDR1 LNHDA, CDR2 SQIVND (reference sequence). Trimming stripped 4 bases from V and 0 bases from J, with 10 bases between. This CDR3 contains 16 residues. The CDR3 here is CASSTASRSYNSPLHF. The CDR3 DNA sequence: TGTGCCAGTAGTACGGCGAGTCGCTCCTATAATTCACCCCTCCACTTT.

The genes are TRBV19 and TRBJ2-7, with a tentative D call TRBD2 (6 bases). The CDR3 has 15 residues. Germline V CDR1 and CDR2: LNHDA, SQIVND (reference sequence). Deletions cut 6 bases from V and 1 base from J, with 16 bases between. The chain's CDR3 is CASSPRERVSYEQYF. The CDR3 DNA follows: TGTGCCAGTAGCCCTAGGGAGCGGGTTTCCTACGAGCAGTACTTC.

The J gene is TRBJ2-2, the V gene TRBV24-1; D is perhaps TRBD1 or TRBD2 (5 bases each). CDR1 and CDR2 from the germline V gene are KGHDR and SFDVKD. There are 15 residues in the CDR3. The ends were cut back, 7 bases at V and 7 bases at J, with 18 bases in the middle. CDR3 DNA: TGTGCCACCAGGGGGCGTGAGGGGCATAACGGGGAGCTGTTTTTT. This codes for CATRGREGHNGELFF.

In this sample, this clonotype turned up many times. This rearrangement joins TRBV12-3 or TRBV12-4 to TRBJ2-1; TRBD1 agrees at 8 bases. This CDR3 has 14 amino acids. The ends lost 2 bases at V and 12 bases at J; junction bases unmatched: 9. In DNA form, the CDR3 reads TGTGCCAGCAGTTTACCGGCAGGGGGCGTCGGGCAGTTCTTC. It encodes CASSLPAGGVGQFF.